Below are 5 T cell receptor beta chains sequenced from a single sample in a study of blood T cell repertoires in COVID-19. Clones were read by immunoSEQ multiplex PCR, and TCRdb kept only the in-frame ones, dropping some. The sample comprises approximately 150,000 clones, approximately 90% of which are singletons, and about 4.2% rests with the top ten. The sample taken for sequencing was peripheral blood. The source of these receptors is a woman aged 60-75 years with active or convalescent COVID-19.

This clone was observed once. The same CDR3 also results from other DNA sequences found in this sample. The chain combines TRBV6-5 with TRBJ1-4, with D possibly being TRBD1 (6 bases). Germline values: CDR1 MNHEY, CDR2 SVGAGI. V dropped 6 bases and J dropped 2 bases, with 10 bases sitting between them. The CDR3 totals 14 residues. The CDR3 nucleotides are TGTGCCAGCAGCCGGACAGCTACTAATGAAAAACTGTTTTTT. Translated: CASSRTATNEKLFF.

The chain links TRBV5-8 to TRBJ1-4; TRBD1 might be the D (5 bases). Germline V lookup: CDR1 SGHTS, CDR2 YDEGEE. The length of the CDR3 is 14 residues. Trimming took 4 bases from V and 3 from J, leaving 10 bases between them. The CDR3 here is CASSPGGANEKLFF. CDR3 sequence (DNA): TGTGCCAGCAGCCCCGGGGGAGCTAATGAAAAACTGTTTTTT.

This clone was detected a few times. CDR3 sequence reads: CASSQVRWGFDRGGYTF. CDR3 in DNA: TGTGCCAGCAGCCAAGTACGATGGGGTTTTGACAGGGGAGGCTACACCTTC. The genes are TRBV3-1 (or the pseudogene TRBV3-2) and TRBJ1-2; 8 positions agree with TRBD1. CDR1 is LGHDT and CDR2 is YNNKEL in the germline V gene (reference sequence). J gave up 8 bases and V 1 base, and 15 bases lay outside the gene matches. This CDR3 comprises 17 residues.

The chain links TRBV9 to TRBJ1-2; tentative D call: TRBD1 (5 bases). Germline V gene data show CDR1 as SGDLS and CDR2 as YYNGEE. V was cut by 0 bases and J by 5 bases, with 5 bases left in between. This CDR3 is built from 12 residues. CDR3 in DNA: TGTGCCAGCAGCGTAGAGGGGTATGGCTACACCTTC. Its protein is CASSVEGYGYTF.

The chain combines TRBV4-3 with TRBJ2-3; D not resolved. This CDR3 spans 13 amino acids. V was trimmed by 1 base and J by 6 bases, leaving 8 bases between them. Germline CDR1 and CDR2: LGHNA and YSLEER. CDR3 in amino acids: CASSQGMEDTQYF. DNA of the CDR3: TGCGCCAGCAGCCAAGGAATGGAGGATACGCAGTATTTT.